Listed below are T cell receptor beta chains from one sample, sequenced in a study of blood T cell repertoires in COVID-19. Produced via immunoSEQ multiplex PCR; TCRdb's table is partial and in-frame only. In the table there are roughly 400,000 clones, roughly 86% of which are singletons. The specimen was PBMCs or T cells enriched from blood (not recorded which). All receptors come from a woman younger than 45 who had recovered from COVID-19. Each CDR3 is given with its conserved first and last residue. D genes are given only for firm matches.

cdr3_aa | cdr3_nt | j_call | v_call | d_call
CASSIASGSYNEQFF | TGTGCCAGTAGTATAGCCAGCGGGAGTTACAATGAGCAGTTCTTC | TRBJ2-1 | TRBV19 | TRBD2
CASSQDGQGTF | TGTGCCAGCAGCCAAGATGGCCAGGGCACCTTT | TRBJ1-1 | TRBV14 | -
CASSQSGTGQEKLFF | TGTGCCAGCAGTCAAAGCGGGACAGGGCAGGAAAAACTGTTTTTT | TRBJ1-4 | TRBV28 | TRBD1
CASIFTGGSNQPQHF | TGTGCCAGCATTTTTACAGGGGGGAGCAATCAGCCCCAGCATTTT | TRBJ1-5 | TRBV6-6 | TRBD1
CASSIVGRQGNQPQHF | TGTGCCAGTAGTATAGTTGGCCGTCAGGGAAATCAGCCCCAGCATTTT | TRBJ1-5 | TRBV19 | -
CASSLETGTDTQYF | TGTGCCAGCAGCTTAGAGACTGGCACAGATACGCAGTATTTT | TRBJ2-3 | TRBV7-9 | -
CASSLPKTGVRTNYGYTF | TGTGCCAGCAGCCTACCAAAAACAGGGGTGAGGACTAACTATGGCTACACCTTC | TRBJ1-2 | TRBV5-4 | TRBD1
CASRRDSGIYGYTF | TGTGCCAGCAGGCGGGACAGCGGCATCTATGGCTACACCTTC | TRBJ1-2 | TRBV6-5 | TRBD1
CAWSVRGRTEAFF | TGTGCCTGGAGTGTACGAGGGAGGACTGAAGCTTTCTTT | TRBJ1-1 | TRBV30 | -
CASTPTGRNQPQHF | TGTGCCAGCACCCCGACAGGCCGCAATCAGCCCCAGCATTTT | TRBJ1-5 | TRBV6-2/TRBV6-3 | -